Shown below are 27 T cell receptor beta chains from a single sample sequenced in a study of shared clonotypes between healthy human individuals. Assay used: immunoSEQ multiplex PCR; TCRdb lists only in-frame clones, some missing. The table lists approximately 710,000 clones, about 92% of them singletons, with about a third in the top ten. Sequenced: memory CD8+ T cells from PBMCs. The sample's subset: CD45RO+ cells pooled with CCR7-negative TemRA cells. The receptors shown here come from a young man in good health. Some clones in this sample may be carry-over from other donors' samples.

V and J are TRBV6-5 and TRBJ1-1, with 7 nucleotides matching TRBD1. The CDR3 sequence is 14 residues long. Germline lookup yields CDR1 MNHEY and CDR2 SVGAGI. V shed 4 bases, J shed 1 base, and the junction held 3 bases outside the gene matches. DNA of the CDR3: TGTGCCAGCAGTTGGGGACAGCCGAACACTGAAGCTTTCTTT. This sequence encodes CASSWGQPNTEAFF.

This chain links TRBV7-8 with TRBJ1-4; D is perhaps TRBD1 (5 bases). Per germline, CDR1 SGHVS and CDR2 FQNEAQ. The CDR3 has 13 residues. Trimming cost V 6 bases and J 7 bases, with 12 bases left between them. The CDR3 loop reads CASSPGGVEKLFF. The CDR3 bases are TGTGCCAGCAGTCCCGGGGGGGTTGAAAAACTGTTTTTT. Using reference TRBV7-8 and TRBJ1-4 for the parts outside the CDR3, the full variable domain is GAGVSQSPRYKVAKRGQDVALRCDPISGHVSLFWYQQALGQGPEFLTYFQNEAQLDKSGLPSDRFFAERPEGSVSTLKIQRTQQEDSAVYLCASSPGGVEKLFFGSGTQLSVL.

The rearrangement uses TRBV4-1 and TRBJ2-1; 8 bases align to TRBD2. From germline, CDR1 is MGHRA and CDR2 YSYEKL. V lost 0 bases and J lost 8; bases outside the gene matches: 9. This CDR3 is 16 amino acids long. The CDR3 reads CASSQDQGLVIHEQFF. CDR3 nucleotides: TGCGCCAGCAGCCAAGATCAGGGACTAGTTATCCATGAGCAGTTCTTC.

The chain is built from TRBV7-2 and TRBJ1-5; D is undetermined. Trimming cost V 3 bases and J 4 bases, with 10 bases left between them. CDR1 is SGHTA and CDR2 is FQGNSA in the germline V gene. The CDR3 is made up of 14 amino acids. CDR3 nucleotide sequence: TGTGCCAGCAGCTTGCGGGTCCAAAATCAGCCCCAGCATTTT. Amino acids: CASSLRVQNQPQHF.

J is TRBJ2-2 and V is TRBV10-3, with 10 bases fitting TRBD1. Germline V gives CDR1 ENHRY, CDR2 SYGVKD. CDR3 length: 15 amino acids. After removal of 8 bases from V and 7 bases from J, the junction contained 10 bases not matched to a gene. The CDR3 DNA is TGTGCCATCGGCTTGGGACAGGGGATCGGCGGGGAGCTGTTTTTT. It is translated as CAIGLGQGIGGELFF.

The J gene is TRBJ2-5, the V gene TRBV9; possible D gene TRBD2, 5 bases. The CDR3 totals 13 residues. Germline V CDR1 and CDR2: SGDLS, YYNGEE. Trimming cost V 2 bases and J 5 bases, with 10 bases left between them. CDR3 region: CASSVQLGETQYF. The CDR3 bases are TGTGCCAGCAGCGTCCAACTAGGGGAGACCCAGTACTTC.

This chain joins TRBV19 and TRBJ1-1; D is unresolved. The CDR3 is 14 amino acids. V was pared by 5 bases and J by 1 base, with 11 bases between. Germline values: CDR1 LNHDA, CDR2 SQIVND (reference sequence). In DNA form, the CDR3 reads TGTGCCAGTAGTGCCCCGGATTGGAACACTGAAGCTTTCTTT. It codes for CASSAPDWNTEAFF. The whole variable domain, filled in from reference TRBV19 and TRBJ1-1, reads DGGITQSPKYLFRKEGQNVTLSCEQNLNHDAMYWYRQDPGQGLRLIYYSQIVNDFQKGDIAEGYSVSREKKESFPLTVTSAQKNPTAFYLCASSAPDWNTEAFFGQGTRLTVV.

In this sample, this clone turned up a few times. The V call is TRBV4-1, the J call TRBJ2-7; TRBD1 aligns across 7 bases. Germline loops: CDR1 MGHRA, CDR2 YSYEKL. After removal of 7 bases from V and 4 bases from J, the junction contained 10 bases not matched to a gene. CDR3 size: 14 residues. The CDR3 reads CASKREGAVYEQYF. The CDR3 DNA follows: TGCGCCAGCAAGAGAGAGGGGGCGGTATACGAGCAGTACTTC.

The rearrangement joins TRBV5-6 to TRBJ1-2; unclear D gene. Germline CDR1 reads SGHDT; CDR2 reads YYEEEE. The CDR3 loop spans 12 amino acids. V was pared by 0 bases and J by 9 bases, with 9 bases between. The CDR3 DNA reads TGTGCCAGCAGCTTGGGGCTAGGGAGCTACACCTTC. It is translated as CASSLGLGSYTF.

The CDR3 sequence: CASRPTSHGELFF. DNA for the CDR3: TGTGCCAGCAGGCCCACTAGCCACGGGGAGCTGTTTTTT. The V gene is TRBV6-5, the J gene TRBJ2-2; D may be TRBD2 (6 bases). The CDR3 has 13 residues. Germline-derived CDR1 and CDR2 are MNHEY and SVGAGI. The V gene lost 6 bases and the J gene lost 7 bases, with 12 bases spanning the gap.

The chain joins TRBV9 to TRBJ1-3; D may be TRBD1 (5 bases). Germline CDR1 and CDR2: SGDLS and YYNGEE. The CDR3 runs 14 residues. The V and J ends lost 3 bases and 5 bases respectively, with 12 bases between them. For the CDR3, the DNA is TGTGCCAGCAGCGGCTCCGGGACTCGAAACACCATATATTTT. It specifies CASSGSGTRNTIYF.

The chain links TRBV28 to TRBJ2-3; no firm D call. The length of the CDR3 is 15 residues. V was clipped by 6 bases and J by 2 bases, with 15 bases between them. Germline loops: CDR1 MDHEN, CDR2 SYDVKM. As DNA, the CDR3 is TGTGCCAGCAGCTCGCCCGTGATCACCACAGATACGCAGTATTTT. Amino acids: CASSSPVITTDTQYF.

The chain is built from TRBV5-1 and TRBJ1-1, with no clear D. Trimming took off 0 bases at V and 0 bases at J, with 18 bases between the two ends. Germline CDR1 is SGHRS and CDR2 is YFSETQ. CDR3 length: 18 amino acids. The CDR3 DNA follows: TGCGCCAGCAGCTTGGGAGTCGGCAGTCCAAAAATGAACACTGAAGCTTTCTTT. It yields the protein CASSLGVGSPKMNTEAFF.

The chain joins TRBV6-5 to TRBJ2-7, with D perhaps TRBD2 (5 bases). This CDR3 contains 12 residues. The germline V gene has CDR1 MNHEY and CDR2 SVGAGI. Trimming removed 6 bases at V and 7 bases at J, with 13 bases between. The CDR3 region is CASSGLAREQYF. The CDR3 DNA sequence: TGTGCCAGCAGCGGACTGGCTCGGGAGCAGTACTTC.

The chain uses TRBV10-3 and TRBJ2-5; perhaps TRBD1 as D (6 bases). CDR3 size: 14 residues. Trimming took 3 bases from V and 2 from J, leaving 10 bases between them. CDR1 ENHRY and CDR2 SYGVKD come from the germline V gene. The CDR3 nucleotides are TGTGCCATCAGTGACTGGACAGAACAAGAGACCCAGTACTTC. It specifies CAISDWTEQETQYF.

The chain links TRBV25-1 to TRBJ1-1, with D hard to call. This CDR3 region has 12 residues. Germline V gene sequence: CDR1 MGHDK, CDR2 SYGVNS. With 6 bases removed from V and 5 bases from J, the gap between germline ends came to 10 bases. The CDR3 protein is CASRSGSTEAFF. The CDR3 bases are TGTGCCAGCAGAAGCGGATCAACTGAAGCTTTCTTT.

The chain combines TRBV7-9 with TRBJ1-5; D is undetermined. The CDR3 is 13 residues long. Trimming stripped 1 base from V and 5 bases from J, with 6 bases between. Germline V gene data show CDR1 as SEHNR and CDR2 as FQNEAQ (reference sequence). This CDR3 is CASSLGTDQPQHF. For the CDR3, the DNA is TGTGCCAGCAGCTTAGGGACGGATCAGCCCCAGCATTTT.

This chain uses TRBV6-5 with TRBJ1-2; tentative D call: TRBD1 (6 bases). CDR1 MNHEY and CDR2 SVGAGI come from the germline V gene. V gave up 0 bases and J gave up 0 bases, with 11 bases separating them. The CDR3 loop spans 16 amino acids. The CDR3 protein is CASSYSGDRPNYGYTF. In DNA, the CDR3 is TGTGCCAGCAGTTACTCGGGAGACAGGCCTAACTATGGCTACACCTTC.

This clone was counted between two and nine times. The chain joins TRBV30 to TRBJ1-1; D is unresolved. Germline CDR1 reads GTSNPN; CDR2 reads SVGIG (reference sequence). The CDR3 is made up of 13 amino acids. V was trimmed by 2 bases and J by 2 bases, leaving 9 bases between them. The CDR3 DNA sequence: TGTGCCTGGAGTCAAACAGTTAACACTGAAGCTTTCTTT. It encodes CAWSQTVNTEAFF.

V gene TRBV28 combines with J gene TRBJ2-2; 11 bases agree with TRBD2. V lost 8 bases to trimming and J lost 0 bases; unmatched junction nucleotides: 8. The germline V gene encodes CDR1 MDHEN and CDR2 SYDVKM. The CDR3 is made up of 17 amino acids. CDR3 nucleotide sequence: TGTGCCAGCCTGGGACTAGCGGAGACCGCGAACACCGGGGAGCTGTTTTTT. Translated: CASLGLAETANTGELFF.

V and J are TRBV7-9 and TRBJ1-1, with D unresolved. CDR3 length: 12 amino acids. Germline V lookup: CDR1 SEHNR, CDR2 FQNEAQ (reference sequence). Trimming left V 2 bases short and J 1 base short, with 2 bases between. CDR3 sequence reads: CASSLQNTEAFF. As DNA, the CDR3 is TGTGCCAGCAGCTTACAGAACACTGAAGCTTTCTTT.

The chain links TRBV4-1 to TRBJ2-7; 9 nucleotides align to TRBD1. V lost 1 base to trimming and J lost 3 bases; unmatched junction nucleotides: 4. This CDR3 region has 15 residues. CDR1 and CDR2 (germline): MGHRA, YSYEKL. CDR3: CASSQGTGEIYEQYF. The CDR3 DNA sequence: TGCGCCAGCAGCCAAGGGACAGGGGAGATCTACGAGCAGTACTTC.

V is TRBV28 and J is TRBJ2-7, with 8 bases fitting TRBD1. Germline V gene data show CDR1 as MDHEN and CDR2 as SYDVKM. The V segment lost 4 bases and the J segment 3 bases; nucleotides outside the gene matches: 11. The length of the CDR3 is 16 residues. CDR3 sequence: CASSSWTGMGIYEQYF. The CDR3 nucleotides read TGTGCCAGCAGTTCCTGGACAGGGATGGGGATCTACGAGCAGTACTTC. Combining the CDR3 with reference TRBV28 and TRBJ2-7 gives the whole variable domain DVKVTQSSRYLVKRTGEKVFLECVQDMDHENMFWYRQDPGLGLRLIYFSYDVKMKEKGDIPEGYSVSREKKERFSLILESASTNQTSMYLCASSSWTGMGIYEQYFGPGTRLTVT.

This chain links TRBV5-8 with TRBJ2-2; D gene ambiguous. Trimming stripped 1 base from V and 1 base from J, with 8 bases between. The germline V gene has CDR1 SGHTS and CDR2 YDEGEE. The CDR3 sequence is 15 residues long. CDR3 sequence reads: CASSLWTLNTGELFF. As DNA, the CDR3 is TGTGCCAGCAGCTTGTGGACCCTGAACACCGGGGAGCTGTTTTTT.

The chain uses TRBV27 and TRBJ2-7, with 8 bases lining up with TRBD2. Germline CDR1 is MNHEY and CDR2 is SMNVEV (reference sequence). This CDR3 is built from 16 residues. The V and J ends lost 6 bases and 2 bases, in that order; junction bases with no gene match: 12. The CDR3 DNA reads TGTGCCAGCAGCCCGGGTACTAGCGGCCTGGCCTACGAGCAGTACTTC. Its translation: CASSPGTSGLAYEQYF.

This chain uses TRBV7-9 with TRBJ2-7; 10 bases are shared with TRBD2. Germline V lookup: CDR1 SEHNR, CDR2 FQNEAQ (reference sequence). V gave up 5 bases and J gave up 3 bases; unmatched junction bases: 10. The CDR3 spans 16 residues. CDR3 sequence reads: CASSHPRLAGDYEQYF. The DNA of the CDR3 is TGTGCCAGCAGCCATCCCCGGCTAGCGGGAGACTACGAGCAGTACTTC.

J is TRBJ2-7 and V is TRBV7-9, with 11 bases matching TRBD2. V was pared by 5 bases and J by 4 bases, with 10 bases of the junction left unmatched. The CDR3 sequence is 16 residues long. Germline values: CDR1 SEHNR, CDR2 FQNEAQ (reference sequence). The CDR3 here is CASSDDPGTSGYEQYF. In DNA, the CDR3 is TGTGCCAGCAGCGACGACCCCGGGACTAGCGGATACGAGCAGTACTTC.